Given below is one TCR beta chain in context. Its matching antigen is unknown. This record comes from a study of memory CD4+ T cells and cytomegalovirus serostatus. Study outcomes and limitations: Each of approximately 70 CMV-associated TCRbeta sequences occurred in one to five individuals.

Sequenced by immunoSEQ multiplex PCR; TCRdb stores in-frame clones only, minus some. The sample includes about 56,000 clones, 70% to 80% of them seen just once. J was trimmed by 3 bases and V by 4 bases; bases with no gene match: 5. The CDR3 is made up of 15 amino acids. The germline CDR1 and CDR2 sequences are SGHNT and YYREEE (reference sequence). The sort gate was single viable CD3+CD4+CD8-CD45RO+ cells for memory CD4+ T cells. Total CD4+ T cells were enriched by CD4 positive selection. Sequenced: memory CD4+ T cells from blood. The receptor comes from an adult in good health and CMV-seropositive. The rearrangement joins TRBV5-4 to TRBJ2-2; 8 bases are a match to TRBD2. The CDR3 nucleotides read TGTGCCAGCAGCCGCGGGGGGAGGGACACCGGGGAGCTGTTTTTT. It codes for CASSRGGRDTGELFF.